This T cell receptor (beta chain) was observed in a study of CD8+CD57+ T cells in acquired aplastic anemia. Study overall: 3.2 ug was the average amount of DNA from sorted CD4+ and CD8+ cells.

Researchers used genomic DNA as the template to profile TCR beta VDJ and CDR3. In TCRdb, the reads were re-called with MiXCR into one record per CDR3 protein. In the table there are about 420,000 distinct CDR3 sequences, about 70% of which are singletons. For this clonotype: Antigen specificity is unknown.

Points from the study as a whole: Patients and controls had CD8+ Simpson's diversity values that were not significantly distinct. Shared by patients and controls, almost 30 CD8+ CDR3s were abundant in patients.

CDR1 and CDR2 from the germline V gene are SNHLY and FYNNEI. V was trimmed by 6 bases and J by 13 bases, leaving 21 bases between them. This CDR3 contains 13 residues. The sequencing input was sorted CD4+, CD8+, or CD8+CD57+ T cells (not recorded which) from PBMCs. The TCR comes from a human donor in good health, serving as a control. The J gene is TRBJ1-1, the V gene TRBV2; no definite D call. CDR3 DNA sequence: TGTGCCAGCAGCCCAGCGGGATTTGCTGTCGTTTTCTTT. This encodes CASSPAGFAVVFF.